Each of the 11 T cell receptor beta chains below was sequenced from the same sample in a study of blood T cell repertoires in COVID-19. Assay used: immunoSEQ multiplex PCR; TCRdb lists only in-frame clones, some missing. The sample has 270,000 or so clones, approximately 90% seen once. Specimen: PBMCs or T cells enriched from blood (not recorded which). Receptors were obtained from a woman between 25 and 40 years old with acute COVID-19.

The chain joins TRBV5-6 to TRBJ2-1; D unresolved. Germline V CDR1 and CDR2: SGHDT, YYEEEE. The CDR3 is 15 amino acids. Trimming pared 2 bases from V and 9 bases from J, leaving 18 bases between. The DNA for the CDR3 is TGTGCCAGCAGCTTTGGCTTCCCCGCGTCGGGTGAGCAGTTCTTC. Its translation is CASSFGFPASGEQFF.

This clone was seen a single time. The V call is TRBV4-2, the J call TRBJ2-7, with 7 bases aligning to TRBD2. The V gene's germline CDR1 is LGHNA and CDR2 YNFKEQ. Germline trimming cut 1 base from V and 2 bases from J; bases unmatched to any gene: 5. The CDR3 runs 15 residues. In nucleotides, the CDR3 is TGTGCCAGCAGCCAAGGGCTAGCGGAGACCTACGAGCAGTACTTC. The encoded protein is CASSQGLAETYEQYF.

The chain employs TRBV5-1 and TRBJ2-1; 7 bases are a match to TRBD2. With V trimmed by 3 bases and J by 10 bases, 10 bases remained unmatched. The CDR3 sequence is 14 residues long. CDR1 and CDR2 from the germline V gene are SGHRS and YFSETQ. The DNA of the CDR3 is TGCGCCAGCAGCTCCGGGACTAATAGAGGGGAGCAGTTCTTC. This translates into CASSSGTNRGEQFF.

This chain joins TRBV30 and TRBJ2-2; D ambiguous. Trimming left V 0 bases short and J 5 bases short, with 7 bases between. Germline CDR1 GTSNPN, CDR2 SVGIG (reference sequence). This CDR3 has 13 amino acids. The CDR3 nucleotides read TGTGCCTGGAGTGTCCGGGTAACCGGGGAGCTGTTTTTT. It encodes CAWSVRVTGELFF.

This clone was seen once. The rearrangement uses TRBV19 and TRBJ2-1; tentative D call: TRBD2 (6 bases). V lost 7 bases to trimming and J lost 4 bases, with 17 bases between them. The CDR3 spans 15 residues. Germline CDR1 reads LNHDA; CDR2 reads SQIVND (reference sequence). CDR3 sequence: CASTPRGGNYNEQFF. The CDR3 DNA reads as TGTGCCAGTACCCCCCGGGGCGGGAATTACAATGAGCAGTTCTTC.

The rearrangement links TRBV27 to TRBJ2-1, with TRBD2 identical over 13 bases. With 2 bases clipped from V and 5 bases from J, the junction kept 3 bases outside the gene matches. The CDR3 has 16 residues. The germline CDR1 and CDR2 sequences are MNHEY and SMNVEV (reference sequence). DNA for the CDR3: TGTGCCAGCAGTTTACGGACTAGCGGGGGTAACAATGAGCAGTTCTTC. Its protein product is CASSLRTSGGNNEQFF.

The V and J genes are TRBV3-1 (or the pseudogene TRBV3-2) and TRBJ2-1; TRBD2 agrees at 13 bases. The germline V gene has CDR1 LGHDT and CDR2 YNNKEL (reference sequence). Trimming removed 4 bases from V and 4 bases from J; junction bases left unmatched: 13. The CDR3 is 19 amino acids. The chain's CDR3 is CASSRSGLAGLVFYNEQFF. The DNA for the CDR3 is TGTGCCAGCAGCCGCTCGGGACTAGCGGGATTGGTCTTTTACAATGAGCAGTTCTTC.

The genes are TRBV14 and TRBJ1-1; TRBD1 matches 7 bases. CDR3 size: 12 residues. J lost 3 bases, V lost 8 bases, and 3 bases had no gene match. Germline-derived CDR1 and CDR2 are SGHDN and FVKESK. The CDR3 coding sequence is TGTGCCAGCGCCAGGGGGTACACTGAAGCTTTCTTT. This gives the protein CASARGYTEAFF.

The V and J genes are TRBV7-8 and TRBJ2-2, with 10 bases aligning to TRBD2. The CDR3 totals 16 residues. Trimming removed 1 base from V and 4 bases from J; junction bases left unmatched: 3. Germline V gives CDR1 SGHVS, CDR2 FQNEAQ. The CDR3 DNA reads TGTGCCAGCAGCTTAGAAGCGGGGGGGGTCACCGGGGAGCTGTTTTTT. It is translated as CASSLEAGGVTGELFF. Using reference TRBV7-8 and TRBJ2-2 for the parts outside the CDR3, the full variable domain is GAGVSQSPRYKVAKRGQDVALRCDPISGHVSLFWYQQALGQGPEFLTYFQNEAQLDKSGLPSDRFFAERPEGSVSTLKIQRTQQEDSAVYLCASSLEAGGVTGELFFGEGSRLTVL.

The chain is built from TRBV28 and TRBJ2-1, with TRBD2 identical over 13 bases. The CDR3 contains 18 residues. V shed 7 bases, J shed 5 bases, and the junction held 14 bases outside the gene matches. Germline V gene data show CDR1 as MDHEN and CDR2 as SYDVKM. CDR3 region: CASTAGLAGRMGHNEQFF. The CDR3 nucleotides read TGTGCCAGCACCGCGGGACTAGCGGGACGGATGGGCCACAATGAGCAGTTCTTC.

The chain joins TRBV15 to TRBJ2-2; 7 bases fit TRBD1. With V trimmed by 5 bases and J by 4 bases, 4 bases remained unmatched. The V gene's germline CDR1 is LNHNV and CDR2 YYDKDF (reference sequence). This CDR3 spans 14 amino acids. The CDR3 coding sequence is TGTGCCACCAGCGGTGACAGGGTCACCGGGGAGCTGTTTTTT. Its protein product is CATSGDRVTGELFF.